A single T cell receptor (beta chain) is shown here with its context. Data came from immunoSEQ multiplex PCR; TCRdb stores just in-frame clones and leaves some out. The sample lists 95,000 to 100,000 clones, approximately 92% occurring once. The data derive from a study of T cell changes during pregnancy in multiple sclerosis. There are 17 residues in the CDR3. V dropped 0 bases and J dropped 0; count of bases not matched to a gene: 5. Germline-derived CDR1 and CDR2 are LNHNV and YYDKDF (reference sequence). Sequenced material: peripheral blood, taken in the second trimester of pregnancy. The V gene is TRBV15, the J gene TRBJ2-1; TRBD2 agrees at 7 bases. This TCR derives from a female donor with multiple sclerosis, enrolled in a pregnancy study. The CDR3 reads CATSRDSGSSSYNEQFF. The CDR3 region has the DNA TGTGCCACCAGCAGAGATAGCGGGTCAAGCTCCTACAATGAGCAGTTCTTC.